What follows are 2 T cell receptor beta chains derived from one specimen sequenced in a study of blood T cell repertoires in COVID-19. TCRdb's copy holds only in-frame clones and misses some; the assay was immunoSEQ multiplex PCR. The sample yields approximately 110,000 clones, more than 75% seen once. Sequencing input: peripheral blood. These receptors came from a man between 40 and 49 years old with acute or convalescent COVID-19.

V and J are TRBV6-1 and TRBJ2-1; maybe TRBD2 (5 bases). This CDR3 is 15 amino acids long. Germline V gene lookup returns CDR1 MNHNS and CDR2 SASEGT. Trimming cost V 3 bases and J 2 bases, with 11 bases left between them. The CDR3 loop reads CASSDGSEAYNEQFF. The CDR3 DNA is TGTGCCAGCAGTGACGGTAGCGAAGCCTACAATGAGCAGTTCTTC.

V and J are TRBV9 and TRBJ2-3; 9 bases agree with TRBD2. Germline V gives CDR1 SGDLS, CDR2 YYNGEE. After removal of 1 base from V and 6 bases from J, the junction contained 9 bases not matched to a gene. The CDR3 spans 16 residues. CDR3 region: CASSVRKAGGRDTQYF. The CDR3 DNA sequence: TGTGCCAGCAGCGTACGGAAAGCGGGGGGCCGGGATACGCAGTATTTT.